The 14 T cell receptor beta chains listed next were all sequenced from one sample in a study of shared clonotypes between healthy human individuals. Some clones are missing from TCRdb's copy, which holds only in-frame ones; the method was immunoSEQ multiplex PCR. Among 980,000 or so clones listed, approximately 76% were seen once. Sequencing used memory CD4+ T cells sorted from blood. Sample subset: CD45RA-negative fraction. The receptors were gathered from a man younger than 35 in good health.

This clone appeared a few times. The chain couples TRBV12-5 to TRBJ2-7, with no clear D. V dropped 0 bases and J dropped 6 bases, with 6 bases sitting between them. The CDR3 loop spans 12 amino acids. Looked up from germline, CDR1 is LGHNT and CDR2 is FRNRAP. CDR3 coding DNA: TGTGCTAGTGGTTTGGTACAAGCCGAGCAGTACTTC. Protein: CASGLVQAEQYF.

This chain uses TRBV5-1 with TRBJ1-6; D unresolved. The ends were cut back, 1 base at V and 5 bases at J, with 10 bases in the middle. The CDR3 length is 15 residues. In germline, CDR1 is SGHRS, CDR2 YFSETQ. The CDR3 bases are TGCGCCAGCAGCTTGCTTGGAAGGGATAATTCACCCCTCCACTTT. This translates into CASSLLGRDNSPLHF.

This clone was detected only a few times. CDR3: CASSQTGANVLTF. The CDR3 nucleotides read TGCGCCAGCAGCCAAACTGGGGCCAACGTCCTGACTTTC. J is TRBJ2-6 and V is TRBV4-1; D is unresolved. The CDR3 covers 13 residues. CDR1 is MGHRA and CDR2 is YSYEKL in the germline V gene. V gave up 2 bases and J gave up 2 bases, with 1 base separating them.

The chain combines TRBV15 with TRBJ1-1; the D is unclear. The germline V gene has CDR1 LNHNV and CDR2 YYDKDF (reference sequence). There are 11 residues in the CDR3. V gave up 2 bases and J gave up 3 bases, with 1 base separating them. DNA of the CDR3: TGTGCCACCAGCAGATACACTGAAGCTTTCTTT. Residues: CATSRYTEAFF.

V is TRBV7-9 and J is TRBJ2-2; D is uncertain. The CDR3 is 13 residues long. Germline V gene lookup returns CDR1 SEHNR and CDR2 FQNEAQ (reference sequence). Trimming removed 4 bases at V and 6 bases at J, with 9 bases between. The CDR3 DNA reads TGTGCCAGCAGCTCAAGTGTCCCCGGGGAGCTGTTTTTT. Amino acids: CASSSSVPGELFF.

The chain combines TRBV30 with TRBJ1-6, with D unresolved. This CDR3 has 14 amino acids. Trimming pared 2 bases from V and 5 bases from J, leaving 10 bases between. The germline V gene encodes CDR1 GTSNPN and CDR2 SVGIG (reference sequence). The CDR3 DNA reads as TGTGCCTGGAGTCAGACCGTCCATAATTCACCCCTCCACTTT. This translates into CAWSQTVHNSPLHF.

The chain recombines TRBV10-3 with TRBJ2-5; the D is unclear. Trimming pared 0 bases from V and 2 bases from J, leaving 7 bases between. Germline CDR1 is ENHRY and CDR2 is SYGVKD. This CDR3 spans 14 amino acids. DNA for the CDR3: TGTGCCATCAGTGAGTCAAAGGGACAAGAGACCCAGTACTTC. Residues: CAISESKGQETQYF.

The rearrangement joins TRBV11-2 to TRBJ2-2, with 8 bases that match TRBD1. The length of the CDR3 is 15 residues. Germline V gene data show CDR1 as SGHAT and CDR2 as FQNNGV. V shed 5 bases and J 7 bases; nucleotides not matched to a gene: 9. The CDR3 nucleotides read TGTGCCAGCAGCCTCGGACAGGGTACAGGCGGGGAGCTGTTTTTT. Amino acids: CASSLGQGTGGELFF.

The chain couples TRBV11-3 to TRBJ1-5; TRBD1 matches 7 bases. The length of the CDR3 is 15 residues. Germline V gene lookup returns CDR1 SGHNT and CDR2 YENEEA. V gave up 5 bases and J gave up 0 bases; unmatched junction bases: 4. CDR3 in amino acids: CASSLGQHSNQPQHF. CDR3 nucleotides: TGTGCCAGCAGCCTGGGACAGCATAGCAATCAGCCCCAGCATTTT. The full variable domain, rest sourced from reference TRBV11-3 and TRBJ1-5, is EAGVVQSPRYKIIEKKQPVAFWCNPISGHNTLYWYLQNLGQGPELLIRYENEEAVDDSQLPKDRFSAERLKGVDSTLKIQPAELGDSAVYLCASSLGQHSNQPQHFGDGTRLSIL.

V gene TRBV30 combines with J gene TRBJ2-7, with a possible D match to TRBD1 (5 bases). This CDR3 has 14 residues. V was cut by 3 bases and J by 6 bases, with 18 bases left in between. In germline, CDR1 is GTSNPN, CDR2 SVGIG (reference sequence). Written as DNA, the CDR3 is TGTGCCTGGAGCTACGACAGAAGTTTCCGCGAGCAGTACTTC. Its protein is CAWSYDRSFREQYF.

The J gene is TRBJ1-4, the V gene TRBV10-3; D is unresolved. Germline V CDR1 and CDR2: ENHRY, SYGVKD. This CDR3 comprises 15 residues. V was trimmed by 0 bases and J by 7 bases, leaving 12 bases between them. The CDR3 DNA is TGTGCCATCAGTGAGTCCGAAGGGTCTGGTGAAAAACTGTTTTTT. Its protein product is CAISESEGSGEKLFF.

The rearrangement links TRBV7-2 to TRBJ1-2, with D tentatively TRBD1 (6 bases). Germline V gene sequence: CDR1 SGHTA, CDR2 FQGNSA. Trimming cost V 3 bases and J 6 bases, with 14 bases left between them. This CDR3 is built from 14 residues. This CDR3 reads CASSFPRTDHGYTF. In DNA, the CDR3 is TGTGCCAGCAGCTTTCCCCGGACAGATCATGGCTACACCTTC.

The J gene is TRBJ1-2, the V gene TRBV10-3; 10 bases are shared with TRBD1. Trimming removed 11 bases from V and 4 bases from J; junction bases left unmatched: 16. CDR1 is ENHRY, CDR2 SYGVKD, per germline. CDR3 size: 16 residues. CDR3 DNA sequence: TGTGCCGCAGCCTCGGGACAGGGGATCTCCTCCTATGGCTACACCTTC. Translating it yields CAAASGQGISSYGYTF.

This clone showed up just a few times. This chain connects TRBV4-2 to TRBJ2-6; 8 nucleotides align to TRBD2. Looked up from germline, CDR1 is LGHNA and CDR2 is YNFKEQ. The CDR3 covers 17 residues. V lost 4 bases and J lost 0; bases outside the gene matches: 5. This CDR3 reads CASSLSGGSSGANVLTF. The CDR3 DNA reads TGTGCCAGCAGCCTAAGCGGGGGTAGCTCTGGGGCCAACGTCCTGACTTTC.